The TCR beta chain described here comes from a study of breast tumors, draining lymph nodes, adjacent tissues. The junction had 14 bases not matched to a gene; V was cut back by 5 bases and J by 4 bases. The CDR3 spans 17 residues. Germline CDR1 is LNHDA and CDR2 is SQIVND (reference sequence). TCRdb called the multiplex PCR reads again in MiXCR, with one record for every CDR3 protein. Of approximately 300,000 distinct CDR3 sequences in the sample, 30% to 35% were seen once. At least ten counts were recorded for this clonotype. Its antigen is not known. Samples came from axillary lymph nodes draining the breast cancer. Notes on the study in general: Compared with basal-like, luminal-like tumors shared significantly more repertoire with nontumor tissue. Most tumor T cells seemingly derive from lymph node, then expand in tumor. Tumor repertoires ranked between lymph nodes and nontumor tissue in diversity, with V and J gene preferences.

The TCR was taken from a female donor with breast cancer. Some clones in this sample may be carry-over from other donors' samples. V and J are TRBV19 and TRBJ1-5; 7 bases are a match to TRBD1. The sample consisted of axillary lymph node tissue. In DNA form, the CDR3 reads TGTGCCAGTAGTTTCCGGACAGGCGTCCTTGGAAATCAGCCCCAGCATTTT. Translation: CASSFRTGVLGNQPQHF.